This TCR beta chain emerged from a study of blood T cell repertoires in COVID-19. Across the study: PBMCs, B-cell-depleted T cells, or T cells were the source of the cDNA or gDNA that made up the material.

CDR1 MDHEN and CDR2 SYDVKM come from the germline V gene. V lost 3 bases and J lost 1, with 4 bases in between. This CDR3 comprises 12 residues. Sequenced by immunoSEQ multiplex PCR; TCRdb stores in-frame clones only, minus some. The profile shows some 70,000 clones, 81% of them singletons. The chain uses TRBV28 and TRBJ2-7; no reliable D call. The sequence was obtained from a woman in her 70s with acute or convalescent COVID-19. Sequencing used peripheral blood. The CDR3 here is CASSFSSYEQYF. The CDR3 coding sequence is TGTGCCAGCAGTTTCTCGTCCTACGAGCAGTACTTC.